This T cell receptor (beta chain) was sequenced during a study of identical twins. This clonotype was picked up a small number of times. A template switching step contributed a universal primer site, while unique molecular identifiers were present in the cDNA. TCRdb reanalysed the 5' RACE reads using MiXCR and keeps one entry per CDR3 protein. The table records about 720,000 distinct CDR3 sequences, about 20% of them present only once. CDR3 length: 15 residues. CDR1 is MRHNA, CDR2 SNTAGT, per germline. V was pared by 0 bases and J by 2 bases, with 8 bases between. Only healthy Caucasians were enrolled as donors. This sample also belongs to another study, concerning T cells expressing NK-cell markers.

The chain recombines TRBV6-4 with TRBJ2-1; D call uncertain. The sample taken for sequencing was PBMCs. The source of this sequence is a woman aged 18-29 years in good health. The CDR3 loop is CASSDSTATYNEQFF. CDR3 DNA: TGTGCCAGCAGTGACTCGACGGCGACCTACAATGAGCAGTTCTTC.